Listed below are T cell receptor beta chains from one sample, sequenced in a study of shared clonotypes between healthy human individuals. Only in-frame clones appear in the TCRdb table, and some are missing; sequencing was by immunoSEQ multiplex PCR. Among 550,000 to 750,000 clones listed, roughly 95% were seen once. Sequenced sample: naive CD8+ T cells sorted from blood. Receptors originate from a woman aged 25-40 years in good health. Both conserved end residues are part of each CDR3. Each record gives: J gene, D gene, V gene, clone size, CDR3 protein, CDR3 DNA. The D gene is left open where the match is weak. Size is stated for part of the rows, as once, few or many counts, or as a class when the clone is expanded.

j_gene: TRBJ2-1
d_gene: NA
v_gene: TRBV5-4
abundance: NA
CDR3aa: CASSQEGWGAHSYNEQFF
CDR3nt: TGTGCCAGCAGCCAAGAAGGGTGGGGGGCACACTCCTACAATGAGCAGTTCTTC

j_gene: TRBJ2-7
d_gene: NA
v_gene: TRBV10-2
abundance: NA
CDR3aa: CASTGLPTILEQYF
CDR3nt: TGCGCCAGCACCGGCCTACCGACCATCCTCGAGCAGTACTTC

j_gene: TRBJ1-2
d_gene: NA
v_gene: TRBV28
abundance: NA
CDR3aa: CASSPGPNGYTF
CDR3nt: TGTGCCAGCAGTCCGGGCCCCAATGGCTACACCTTC

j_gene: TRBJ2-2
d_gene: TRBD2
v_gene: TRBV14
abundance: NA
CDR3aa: CASIEAGGTNTGELFF
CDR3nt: TGTGCCAGCATTGAGGCGGGAGGGACGAACACCGGGGAGCTGTTTTTT

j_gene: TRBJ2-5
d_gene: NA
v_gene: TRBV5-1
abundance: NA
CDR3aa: CASSSWTLQETQYF
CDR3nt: TGCGCCAGCAGCTCCTGGACACTGCAAGAGACCCAGTACTTC

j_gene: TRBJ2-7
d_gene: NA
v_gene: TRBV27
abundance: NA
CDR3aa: CASSFLRARNEQYF
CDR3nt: TGTGCCAGCAGTTTCCTCAGGGCCCGGAACGAGCAGTACTTC

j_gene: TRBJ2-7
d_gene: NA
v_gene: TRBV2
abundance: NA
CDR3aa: CASLGLTYEQYF
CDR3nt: TGTGCCAGCCTAGGCTTGACCTACGAGCAGTACTTC

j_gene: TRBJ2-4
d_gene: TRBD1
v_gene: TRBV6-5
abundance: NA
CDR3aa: CASSYQGQAKNIQYF
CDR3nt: TGTGCCAGCAGTTACCAGGGACAGGCAAAAAACATTCAGTACTTC

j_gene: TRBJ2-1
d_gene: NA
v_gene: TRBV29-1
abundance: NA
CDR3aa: CSILGDYQGHRRYNEQFF
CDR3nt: TGCAGCATCCTTGGGGATTATCAGGGGCACAGGCGGTACAATGAGCAGTTCTTC

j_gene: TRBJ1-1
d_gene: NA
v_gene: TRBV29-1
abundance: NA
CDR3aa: CSVEAYPRVGNTEAFF
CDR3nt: TGCAGCGTTGAAGCTTACCCGAGGGTGGGGAACACTGAAGCTTTCTTT

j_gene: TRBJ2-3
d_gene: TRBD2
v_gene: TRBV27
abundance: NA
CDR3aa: CASSWAPGGLYTQYF
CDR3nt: TGTGCCAGCAGTTGGGCCCCGGGAGGGCTCTACACGCAGTATTTT

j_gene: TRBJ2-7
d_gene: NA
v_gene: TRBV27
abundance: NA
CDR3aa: CASSRRLGSPDEQYF
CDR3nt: TGTGCCAGCAGTAGGCGCCTAGGGTCTCCGGACGAGCAGTACTTC

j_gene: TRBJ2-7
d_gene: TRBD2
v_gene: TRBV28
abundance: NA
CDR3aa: CASSPGGKPYEQYF
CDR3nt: TGTGCCAGCAGTCCCGGGGGGAAACCCTACGAGCAGTACTTC

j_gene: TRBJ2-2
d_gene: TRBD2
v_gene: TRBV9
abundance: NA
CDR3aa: CASSDSYEGTTNTGELFF
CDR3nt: TGTGCCAGCAGCGATTCGTATGAGGGGACTACGAACACCGGGGAGCTGTTTTTT

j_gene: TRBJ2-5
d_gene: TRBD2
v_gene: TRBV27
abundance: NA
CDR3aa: CASGLSGGGETQYF
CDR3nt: TGTGCCAGCGGACTTAGCGGGGGGGGAGAGACCCAGTACTTC

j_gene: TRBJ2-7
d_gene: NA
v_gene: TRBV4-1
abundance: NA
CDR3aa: CASSLRPGNYEQYF
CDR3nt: TGCGCCAGCAGCCTGCGACCCGGGAACTACGAGCAGTACTTC

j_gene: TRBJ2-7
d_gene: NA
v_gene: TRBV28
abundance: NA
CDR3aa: CASTLTGSSYEQYF
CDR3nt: TGTGCCAGCACCCTGACAGGAAGCTCCTACGAGCAGTACTTC

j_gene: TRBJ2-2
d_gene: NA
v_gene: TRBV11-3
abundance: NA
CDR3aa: CASSDTGELFF
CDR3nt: TGTGCCAGCAGCGACACCGGGGAGCTGTTTTTT

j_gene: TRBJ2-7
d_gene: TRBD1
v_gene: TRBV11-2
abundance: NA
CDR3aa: CASSLGQGPYEQYF
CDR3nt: TGTGCCAGCAGCTTAGGACAGGGCCCCTACGAGCAGTACTTC

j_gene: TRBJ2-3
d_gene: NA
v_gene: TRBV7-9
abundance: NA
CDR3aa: CASSLGPRGSTDTQYF
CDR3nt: TGTGCCAGCAGCCTCGGGCCCCGGGGGAGCACAGATACGCAGTATTTT

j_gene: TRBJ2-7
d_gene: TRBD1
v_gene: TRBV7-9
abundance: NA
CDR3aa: CAARGQGHEQYF
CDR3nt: TGTGCCGCCAGGGGACAGGGTCACGAGCAGTACTTC

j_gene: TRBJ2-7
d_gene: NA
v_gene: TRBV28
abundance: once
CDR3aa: CASSVGVYEQYF
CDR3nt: TGTGCCAGCAGTGTCGGGGTCTACGAGCAGTACTTC

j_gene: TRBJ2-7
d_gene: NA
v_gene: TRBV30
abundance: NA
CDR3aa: CACLGGISYEQYF
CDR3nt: TGTGCCTGCCTGGGCGGTATCTCCTACGAGCAGTACTTC

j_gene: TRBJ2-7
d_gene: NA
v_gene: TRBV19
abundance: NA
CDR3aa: CASSIESGVSYEQYF
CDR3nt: TGTGCCAGTAGTATAGAATCCGGAGTCTCCTACGAGCAGTACTTC

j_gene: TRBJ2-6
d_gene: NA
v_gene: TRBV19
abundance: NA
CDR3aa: CASTRESGANVLTF
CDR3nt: TGTGCCAGTACCAGGGAGTCTGGGGCCAACGTCCTGACTTTC

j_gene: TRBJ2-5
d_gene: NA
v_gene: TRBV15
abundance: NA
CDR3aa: CATNLAMGETQYF
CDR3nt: TGTGCCACCAACCTGGCGATGGGAGAGACCCAGTACTTC

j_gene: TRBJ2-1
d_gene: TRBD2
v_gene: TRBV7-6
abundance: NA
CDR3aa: CASAGTSGNTEQFF
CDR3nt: TGTGCCAGCGCCGGGACTAGCGGGAATACTGAGCAGTTCTTC

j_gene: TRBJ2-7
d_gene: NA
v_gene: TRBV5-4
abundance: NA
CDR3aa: CASSLYPEIPSYEQYF
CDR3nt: TGTGCCAGCAGCTTGTACCCAGAAATCCCCTCCTACGAGCAGTACTTC

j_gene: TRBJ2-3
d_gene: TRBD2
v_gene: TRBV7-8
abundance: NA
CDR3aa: CASSFRAGAWDTQYF
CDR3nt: TGTGCCAGCAGCTTTAGAGCGGGAGCGTGGGATACGCAGTATTTT

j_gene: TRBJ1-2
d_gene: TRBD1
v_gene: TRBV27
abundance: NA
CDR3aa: CASSQGQGGDYTF
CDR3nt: TGTGCCAGCAGTCAAGGACAGGGGGGAGACTACACCTTC

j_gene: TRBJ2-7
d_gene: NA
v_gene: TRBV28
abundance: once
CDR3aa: CASSLSAASSYEQYF
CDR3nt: TGTGCCAGCAGTTTATCTGCGGCTAGCTCCTACGAGCAGTACTTC

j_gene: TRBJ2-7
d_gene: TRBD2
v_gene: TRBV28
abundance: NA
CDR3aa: CASSQTSGSLGEQYF
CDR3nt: TGTGCCAGCAGCCAAACTAGCGGGAGTCTCGGCGAGCAGTACTTC

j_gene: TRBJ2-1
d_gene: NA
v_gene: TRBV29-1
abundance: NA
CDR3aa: CSVDPDLHSYNEQFF
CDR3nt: TGCAGCGTTGACCCAGACCTACACTCCTACAATGAGCAGTTCTTC

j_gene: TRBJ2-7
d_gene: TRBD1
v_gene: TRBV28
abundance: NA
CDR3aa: CASSLPQGATYEQYF
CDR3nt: TGTGCCAGCAGTTTGCCACAGGGGGCAACCTACGAGCAGTACTTC

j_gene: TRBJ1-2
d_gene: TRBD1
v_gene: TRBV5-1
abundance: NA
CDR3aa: CASSLETGGDYGYTF
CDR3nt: TGCGCCAGCAGTCTCGAAACAGGGGGTGACTATGGCTACACCTTC

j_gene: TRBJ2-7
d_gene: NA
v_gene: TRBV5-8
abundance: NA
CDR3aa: CASSLASSGGPYEQYF
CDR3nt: TGTGCCAGCAGCTTGGCCTCGTCAGGTGGGCCCTACGAGCAGTACTTC

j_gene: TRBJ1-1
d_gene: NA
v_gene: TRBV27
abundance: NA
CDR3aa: CASSFLGGGNTEAFF
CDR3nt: TGTGCCAGCAGCTTCCTTGGTGGGGGAAACACTGAAGCTTTCTTT

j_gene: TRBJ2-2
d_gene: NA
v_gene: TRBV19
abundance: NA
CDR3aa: CAPPGGTGELFF
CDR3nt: TGTGCCCCGCCCGGGGGCACCGGGGAGCTGTTTTTT

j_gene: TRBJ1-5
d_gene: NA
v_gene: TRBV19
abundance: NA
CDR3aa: CASSTLSLGQRGNQPQHF
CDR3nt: TGTGCCAGTAGTACCCTTTCCCTGGGACAAAGGGGCAATCAGCCCCAGCATTTT

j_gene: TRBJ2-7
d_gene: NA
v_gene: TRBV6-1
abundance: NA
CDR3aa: CASSEGLGSYEQYF
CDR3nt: TGTGCCAGCAGTGAAGGCTTGGGGTCCTACGAGCAGTACTTC

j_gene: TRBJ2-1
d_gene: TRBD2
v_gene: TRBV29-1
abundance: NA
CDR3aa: CSVPGGLNEQFF
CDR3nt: TGCAGCGTCCCGGGAGGCCTCAATGAGCAGTTCTTC

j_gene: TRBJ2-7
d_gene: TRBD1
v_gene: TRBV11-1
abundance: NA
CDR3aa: CASSSTRGLGMYEQYF
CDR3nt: TGTGCCAGCAGTTCTACCAGGGGGCTCGGGATGTACGAGCAGTACTTC

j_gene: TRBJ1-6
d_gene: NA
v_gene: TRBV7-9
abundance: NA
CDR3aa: CASRYLASSYNSPLHF
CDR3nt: TGTGCCAGCAGATATCTGGCAAGCTCCTATAATTCACCCCTCCACTTT

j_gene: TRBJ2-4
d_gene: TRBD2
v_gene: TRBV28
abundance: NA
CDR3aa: CASSPPLAGVGKNIQYF
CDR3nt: TGTGCCAGCAGTCCGCCCCTAGCGGGAGTTGGCAAAAACATTCAGTACTTC

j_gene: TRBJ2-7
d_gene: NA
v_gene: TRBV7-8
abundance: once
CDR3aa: CASSPGTVGDEQYF
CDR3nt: TGTGCCAGCAGCCCCGGGACTGTGGGGGACGAGCAGTACTTC

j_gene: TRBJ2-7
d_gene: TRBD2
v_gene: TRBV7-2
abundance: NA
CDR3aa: CASSETLGLAVYEQYF
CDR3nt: TGTGCCAGCAGCGAGACCCTGGGACTAGCGGTCTACGAGCAGTACTTC

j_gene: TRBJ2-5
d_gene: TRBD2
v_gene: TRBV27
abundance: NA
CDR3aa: CASSLIGRLGQKTQYF
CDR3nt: TGTGCCAGCAGTTTAATCGGGAGGCTCGGCCAGAAGACCCAGTACTTC

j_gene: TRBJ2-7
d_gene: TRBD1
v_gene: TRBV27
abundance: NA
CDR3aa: CASSFQPGDRPYEQYF
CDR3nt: TGTGCCAGCAGTTTCCAACCTGGGGACAGGCCCTACGAGCAGTACTTC

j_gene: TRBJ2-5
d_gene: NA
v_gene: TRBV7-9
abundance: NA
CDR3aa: CASCPGGNQETQYF
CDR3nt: TGTGCCAGCTGTCCGGGCGGAAACCAAGAGACCCAGTACTTC

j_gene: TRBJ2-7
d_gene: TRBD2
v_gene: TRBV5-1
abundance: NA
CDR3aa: CASSAKLAGRYEQYF
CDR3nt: TGCGCCAGCAGCGCGAAACTAGCGGGCAGGTACGAGCAGTACTTC

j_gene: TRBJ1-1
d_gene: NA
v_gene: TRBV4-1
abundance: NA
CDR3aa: CASSSTRGTEAFF
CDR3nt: TGCGCCAGCAGCTCGACACGGGGCACTGAAGCTTTCTTT

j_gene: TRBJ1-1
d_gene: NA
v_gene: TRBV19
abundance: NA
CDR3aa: CASSPYDRNTEAFF
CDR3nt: TGTGCCAGTAGTCCCTACGACAGAAACACTGAAGCTTTCTTT

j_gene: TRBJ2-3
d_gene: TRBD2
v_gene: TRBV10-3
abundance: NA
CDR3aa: CAVRGRGLAEDTQYF
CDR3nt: TGTGCCGTAAGGGGCCGGGGACTAGCGGAAGATACGCAGTATTTT

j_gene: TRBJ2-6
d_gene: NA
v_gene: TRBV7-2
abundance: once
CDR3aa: CASSLKGLAQSSGANVLTF
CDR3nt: TGTGCCAGCAGCTTAAAAGGGCTAGCGCAGAGCTCTGGGGCCAACGTCCTGACTTTC

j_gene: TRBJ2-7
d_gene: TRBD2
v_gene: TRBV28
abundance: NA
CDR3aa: CASSLGLAGVYEQYF
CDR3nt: TGTGCCAGCAGTTTAGGCCTAGCGGGAGTCTACGAGCAGTACTTC

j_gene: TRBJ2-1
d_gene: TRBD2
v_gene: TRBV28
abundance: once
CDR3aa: CASRGTSENNEQFF
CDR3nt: TGTGCCAGCAGGGGGACTAGCGAAAACAATGAGCAGTTCTTC

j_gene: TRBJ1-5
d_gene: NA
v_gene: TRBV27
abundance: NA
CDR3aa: CASSQGFNQPQHF
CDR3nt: TGTGCCAGCAGCCAGGGATTCAATCAGCCCCAGCATTTT